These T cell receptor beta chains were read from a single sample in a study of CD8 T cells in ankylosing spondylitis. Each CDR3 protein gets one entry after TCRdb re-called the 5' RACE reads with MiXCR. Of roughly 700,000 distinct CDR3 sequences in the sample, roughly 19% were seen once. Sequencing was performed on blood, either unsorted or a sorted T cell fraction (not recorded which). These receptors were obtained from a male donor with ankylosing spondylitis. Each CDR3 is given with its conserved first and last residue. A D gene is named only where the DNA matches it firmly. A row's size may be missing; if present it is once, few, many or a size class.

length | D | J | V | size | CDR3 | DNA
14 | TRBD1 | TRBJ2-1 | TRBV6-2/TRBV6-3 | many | CASSSGQEYNEQFF | TGTGCCAGCAGTTCGGGACAGGAGTACAATGAGCAGTTCTTC
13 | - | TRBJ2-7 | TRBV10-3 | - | CATRGGVAYEQYF | TGTGCCACCAGAGGGGGAGTAGCCTACGAGCAGTACTTC
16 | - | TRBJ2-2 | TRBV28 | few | CASSSHGSRDTGELFF | TGTGCCAGCAGTTCCCACGGGAGTAGGGACACCGGGGAGCTGTTTTTT
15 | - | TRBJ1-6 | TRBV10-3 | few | CAISESNSYNSPLHF | TGTGCCATCAGTGAATCCAACTCCTATAATTCACCCCTCCACTTT
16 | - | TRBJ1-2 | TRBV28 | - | CASSLWGHQTNYGYTF | TGTGCCAGCAGTTTATGGGGGCACCAAACTAACTATGGCTACACCTTC
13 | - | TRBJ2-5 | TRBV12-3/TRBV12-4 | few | CASSLDSYETQYF | TGTGCCAGCAGTTTAGACAGCTATGAGACCCAGTACTTC
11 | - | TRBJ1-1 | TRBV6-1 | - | CASSAAGIAFF | TGTGCCAGCAGTGCGGCGGGGATTGCTTTCTTT
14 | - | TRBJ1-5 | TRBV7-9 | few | CASSAGRGDQPQHF | TGTGCCAGCAGCGCCGGCAGGGGAGATCAGCCCCAGCATTTT
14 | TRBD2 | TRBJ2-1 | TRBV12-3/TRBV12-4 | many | CASSPASGLNEQFF | TGTGCCAGCAGCCCAGCTAGCGGGTTGAATGAGCAGTTCTTC
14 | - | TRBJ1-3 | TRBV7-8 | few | CASNQGIAGNTIYF | TGTGCCAGCAACCAGGGCATCGCGGGAAACACCATATATTTT
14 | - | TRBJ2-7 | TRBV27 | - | CASSPFDGVHEQYF | TGTGCCAGCAGCCCTTTTGATGGGGTCCACGAGCAGTACTTC
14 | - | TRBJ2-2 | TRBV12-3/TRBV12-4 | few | CASTAGALTGELFF | TGTGCCAGCACCGCCGGGGCCCTCACCGGGGAGCTGTTTTTT
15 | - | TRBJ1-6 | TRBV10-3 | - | CAISGTSAYNSPLHF | TGTGCCATCAGTGGGACTTCGGCCTATAATTCACCCCTCCACTTT
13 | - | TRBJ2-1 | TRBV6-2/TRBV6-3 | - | CASSKTSYNEQFF | TGTGCCAGCAGTAAGACTAGCTACAATGAGCAGTTCTTC
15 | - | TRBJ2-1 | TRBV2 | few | CASSDSASSYNEQFF | TGTGCCAGCAGTGATTCCGCGAGCTCCTACAATGAGCAGTTCTTC
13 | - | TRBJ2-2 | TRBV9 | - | CASSSRSSGELFF | TGTGCCAGCAGCTCTCGATCGTCCGGGGAGCTGTTTTTT
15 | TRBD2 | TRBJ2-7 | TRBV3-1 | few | CASSQVAGGPGEQYF | TGTGCCAGCAGCCAAGTGGCGGGAGGGCCTGGCGAGCAGTACTTC
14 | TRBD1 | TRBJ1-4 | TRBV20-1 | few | CSAPRTGGNEKLFF | TGCAGTGCGCCCCGGACAGGGGGAAATGAAAAACTGTTTTTT
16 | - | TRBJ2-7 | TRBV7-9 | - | CASSLMGGGNSYEQYF | TGTGCCAGCAGCTTAATGGGCGGGGGCAACTCCTACGAGCAGTACTTC
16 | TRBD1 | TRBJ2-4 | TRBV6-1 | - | CASKRAGTGQTGIQYF | TGTGCCAGCAAACGAGCCGGGACAGGGCAAACTGGGATTCAGTACTTC
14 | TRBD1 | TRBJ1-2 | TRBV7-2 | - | CASSHQGAGHGYTF | TGTGCCAGCAGCCACCAGGGGGCCGGGCATGGCTACACCTTC
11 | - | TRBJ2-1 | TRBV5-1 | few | CASSPTREQFF | TGCGCCAGCAGTCCGACTCGTGAGCAGTTCTTC
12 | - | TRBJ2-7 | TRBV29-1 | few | CSVVPSSYEQYF | TGCAGCGTTGTTCCTAGTTCCTACGAGCAGTACTTC
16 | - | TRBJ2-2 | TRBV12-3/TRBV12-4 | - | CASSTATTNGPGELFF | TGTGCCAGTTCCACCGCAACGACCAACGGTCCCGGGGAGCTGTTTTTT
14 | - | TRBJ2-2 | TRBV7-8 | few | CASSLEGSTGELFF | TGTGCCAGCAGCTTGGAGGGCTCCACCGGGGAGCTGTTTTTT
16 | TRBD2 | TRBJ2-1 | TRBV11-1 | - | CASSLREGGRAGEQFF | TGTGCCAGCAGCCTCCGGGAAGGCGGGAGGGCTGGTGAGCAGTTCTTC
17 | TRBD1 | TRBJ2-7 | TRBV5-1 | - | CASSLAPTGTGTYEQYF | TGCGCCAGCAGCTTGGCCCCTACCGGGACAGGGACCTACGAGCAGTACTTC
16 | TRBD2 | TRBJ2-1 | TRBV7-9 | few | CASRPGLAEVFNEQFF | TGTGCCAGCAGACCGGGACTAGCGGAAGTCTTCAATGAGCAGTTCTTC
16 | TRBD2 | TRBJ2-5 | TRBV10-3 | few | CAISEGSSGRGETQYF | TGTGCCATCAGTGAAGGGAGTAGCGGGAGAGGAGAGACCCAGTACTTC
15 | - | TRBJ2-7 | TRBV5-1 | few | CASSPEGLSSYEQYF | TGCGCCAGCAGCCCGGAGGGACTCAGCTCCTACGAGCAGTACTTC
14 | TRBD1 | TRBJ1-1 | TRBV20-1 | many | CSASGAGGVTEAFF | TGCAGTGCTAGCGGGGCAGGGGGTGTGACTGAAGCTTTCTTT
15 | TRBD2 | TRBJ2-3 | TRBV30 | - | CAWDETGGPVDTQYF | TGTGCCTGGGACGAGACGGGGGGGCCTGTAGATACGCAGTATTTT
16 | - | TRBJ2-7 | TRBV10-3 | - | CAISEPTEDSTYEQYF | TGTGCCATCAGTGAGCCCACAGAGGACAGCACCTACGAGCAGTACTTC
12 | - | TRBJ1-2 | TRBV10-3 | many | CAISERTYGYTF | TGTGCCATCAGTGAGAGGACGTATGGCTACACCTTC
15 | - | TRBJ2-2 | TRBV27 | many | CASSLHYLNTGELFF | TGTGCCAGCAGTTTGCACTACCTGAACACCGGGGAGCTGTTTTTT
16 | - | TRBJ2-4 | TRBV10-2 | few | CASSLGGGTAENIQYF | TGCGCCAGCAGTCTTGGAGGCGGGACAGCGGAAAACATTCAGTACTTC
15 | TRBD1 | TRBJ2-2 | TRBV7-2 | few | CASSKRQGYTGELFF | TGTGCCAGCAGCAAACGACAGGGCTACACCGGGGAGCTGTTTTTT
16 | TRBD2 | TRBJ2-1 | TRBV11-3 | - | CASSLRLAGGQPEQFF | TGTGCCAGCAGCTTGAGGCTAGCGGGAGGCCAACCCGAGCAGTTCTTC
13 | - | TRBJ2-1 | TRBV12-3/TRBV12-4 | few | CASSPSGFGEQFF | TGTGCCAGCAGTCCAAGTGGTTTCGGTGAGCAGTTCTTC
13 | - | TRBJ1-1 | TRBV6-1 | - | CASNQDGPGQAFF | TGTGCCAGCAACCAGGACGGACCGGGACAAGCTTTCTTT
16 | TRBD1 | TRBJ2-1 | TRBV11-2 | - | CASSVMTGGPGDEQFF | TGTGCCAGCAGCGTGATGACAGGGGGCCCAGGGGATGAGCAGTTCTTC
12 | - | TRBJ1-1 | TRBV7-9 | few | CASRTANTEAFF | TGTGCCAGCAGAACAGCGAACACTGAAGCTTTCTTT
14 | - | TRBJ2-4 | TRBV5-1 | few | CASSLGGGGDIQYF | TGCGCCAGCAGCTTGGGCGGGGGCGGCGACATTCAGTACTTC
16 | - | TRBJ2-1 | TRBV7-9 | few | CASSMAAQGSDDEQFF | TGTGCCAGCAGTATGGCGGCCCAGGGAAGCGACGATGAGCAGTTCTTC
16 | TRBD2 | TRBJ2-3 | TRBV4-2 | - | CASSQVLAGATDTQYF | TGTGCCAGCAGCCAAGTACTAGCGGGGGCCACAGATACGCAGTATTTT
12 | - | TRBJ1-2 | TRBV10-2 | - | CASRELTGGYTF | TGCGCCAGCAGGGAGCTGACGGGGGGCTACACCTTC